This T cell receptor (beta chain) was found in a study of T cells in Graves' hyperthyroidism and ophthalmopathy. There were TCR beta CDR3 regions amplified from RNA transcripts. During a first-round RT-PCR of the TCR CDR3, the HTBI primer set was used. TCRdb reprocessed the multiplex PCR reads via MiXCR and lists one record per CDR3 protein. The data show a few hundred thousand distinct CDR3 sequences, approximately 15% seen once. The CDR3 loop spans 11 amino acids. Germline-derived CDR1 and CDR2 are LNHDA and SQIVND (reference sequence). Trimming took 10 bases from V and 2 from J, leaving 8 bases between them. Broader study findings: Blood shared most expanded thyroid clonotypes above 0.001. From stable hyperthyroidism, ophthalmopathy was set apart by a 13 V-J model.

Patients with uncontrolled infections, other autoimmune diseases, pregnancy or lactation were excluded. The study collected blood at first hyperthyroidism diagnosis, before any ophthalmopathy symptoms arose. This clonotype was recorded at least ten times. Its antigen is unknown. The receptor was isolated from a woman aged 25 to 39 with Graves' hyperthyroidism that later progressed to Graves' ophthalmopathy. The sample consisted of blood. The genes are TRBV19 and TRBJ1-2, with no clear D. The CDR3, as DNA: TGTGCCATCTATTTCAACTATGGCTACACCTTC. Encoded protein: CAIYFNYGYTF.